The 8 T cell receptor beta chains listed next were all sequenced from one sample in a study of Graves' ophthalmopathy and Graves' hyperthyroidism (dated by TCRdb to the late 2010s). The sequencer listed for this sample is Illumina HiSeq 2000. TCR beta CDR3 regions were amplified from RNA transcripts for repertoire sequencing. HTBI primers and the Qiagen OneStep RT-PCR kit were used in a first-round RT-PCR, which was followed by a second-round multiplex PCR, size selection and purification. TCRdb applied fastp at Q25 and MiXCR to the public reads, then kept only in-frame beta chains. Rows merge per CDR3 protein into single entries with the most common DNA and genes. For this sample there are about 16,000 distinct CDR3 sequences; 46% appear just once. 25% of the sample belongs to the ten largest clones. Specimen: peripheral blood. Source of these receptors: a woman aged 40 to 55 with stable Graves' hyperthyroidism. Donor details come from another sample of the same person, matched by shared clones.

A note on this clonotype: This clone may be a read error of a much larger clone one base away. This chain links TRBV12-3 or TRBV12-4 with TRBJ1-1, with D tentatively TRBD1 (5 bases). This CDR3 spans 14 amino acids. The CDR3 protein is CASSLPQGTTGAFF. In DNA, the CDR3 is TGTGCCAGCAGTTTACCCCAGGGCACCACTGGAGCTTTCTTT.

This clonotype was recorded at least ten times. The chain joins TRBV9 to TRBJ2-2; D is unresolved. Germline V gene data show CDR1 as SGDLS and CDR2 as YYNGEE. This CDR3 has 13 amino acids. V lost 3 bases and J lost 9, with 12 bases in between. The CDR3 reads CASSESGLRELFF. CDR3 DNA: TGTGCCAGCAGCGAATCTGGGTTAAGGGAGCTGTTTTTT.

This sequence joins TRBV7-3 and TRBJ2-2; TRBD1 aligns across 8 bases. The trim removed 5 bases at V and 5 bases at J, leaving 1 base unmatched. The CDR3 has 13 residues. Looked up from germline, CDR1 is SGHTA and CDR2 is FQGTGA. The CDR3 here is CASSRQGTGELFF. The CDR3 coding sequence is TGTGCCAGCAGCCGACAGGGGACCGGGGAGCTGTTTTTT.

This clonotype was found a few times. The V gene is TRBV20-1, the J gene TRBJ2-3; 11 positions match TRBD2. With 3 bases clipped from V and 0 bases from J, the junction kept 8 bases outside the gene matches. CDR3 size: 17 residues. In germline, CDR1 is DFQATT, CDR2 SNEGSKA (reference sequence). The CDR3 loop reads CSASGLAGGSSTDTQYF. CDR3 bases: TGCAGTGCTAGTGGCCTAGCGGGAGGTTCTAGCACAGATACGCAGTATTTT.

This chain joins TRBV29-1 and TRBJ2-5; 11 bases are a match to TRBD2. J lost 0 bases, V lost 7 bases, and 10 bases had no gene match. In germline, CDR1 is SQVTM, CDR2 ANQGSEA. The CDR3 contains 16 residues. This CDR3 reads CSDGLAGGRYQETQYF. The CDR3 bases are TGCAGCGATGGCCTAGCGGGGGGCCGGTACCAAGAGACCCAGTACTTC.

This clonotype was counted many times. The V and J genes are TRBV11-2 and TRBJ2-3; TRBD2 might be the D (6 bases). This CDR3 comprises 14 residues. Trimming shortened V by 5 bases and J by 2 bases, and 11 bases separated the two germline ends. Germline CDR1 and CDR2: SGHAT and FQNNGV. As DNA, the CDR3 is TGTGCCAGCAGCAGACTAGTTACCACAGATACGCAGTATTTT. This encodes CASSRLVTTDTQYF.

This chain links TRBV2 with TRBJ2-7; D ambiguous. The germline V gene encodes CDR1 SNHLY and CDR2 FYNNEI. The CDR3 contains 15 residues. Deletions cut 5 bases from V and 0 bases from J, with 14 bases between. The CDR3 protein is CASSTGQSRSYEQYF. The CDR3 DNA reads TGTGCCAGCAGTACTGGCCAGTCGCGCTCCTACGAGCAGTACTTC. Full variable domain (remainder filled in from reference TRBV2 and TRBJ2-7): EPEVTQTPSHQVTQMGQEVILRCVPISNHLYFYWYRQILGQKVEFLVSFYNNEISEKSEIFDDQFSVERPDGSNFTLKIRSTKLEDSAMYFCASSTGQSRSYEQYFGPGTRLTVT.

There are many counts of this clonotype. As DNA, the CDR3 is TGTGCCAGCAGCGTAGTAGGCAGCCCGGACTATAATTCACCCCTCCACTTT. This gives the protein CASSVVGSPDYNSPLHF. The V and J genes are TRBV9 and TRBJ1-6, with D hard to call. V lost 0 bases and J 3 bases, leaving 13 bases between the germline ends. The V gene's germline CDR1 is SGDLS and CDR2 YYNGEE. The CDR3 is 17 amino acids.